Listed here is a single T cell receptor beta chain. Its antigen remains unidentified. No quality values exist for individual bases; no much larger clone is one base distant. The sample originates from a study of blood T cell repertoires in COVID-19 (dated by TCRdb to 2018 to 2021). At the level of the whole study: The collaborator samples originated in the United States, Italy and Spain and spanned the acute and convalescent phases of COVID-19. The prospective study material was composed of cDNA or gDNA derived from T cells, B-cell-depleted T cells, or PBMCs. The dataset comprised deeply sampled blood TCRbeta repertoires from subjects exposed to, actively infected with, or recovered from COVID-19. The repertoires were made available in a free public database intended to serve as a resource for research on the immune response to SARS-CoV-2. Samples came from the ongoing ImmuneRACE study (first 160 participants) plus 1,254 subjects from 6 global collaborators. Sample metadata almost always included a de-identified subject ID, COVID-19 status, age in years and sex. HLA class I and class II types, where available, came from metadata supplied by the sample provider rather than from assay-based typing. Findings and caveats that apply to the study as a whole: How much clinical and demographic metadata was included differed by source and by participant, and the metadata was provided uncurated.

TCRbeta CDR3 regions were amplified from genomic DNA using the immunoSEQ Assay, a bias-controlled multiplex PCR. The paper's processing steps were these. Within the assay, amplification of reference gene primers was used to estimate how many nucleated cells each sample contained. To quantify the absolute abundance of each unique TCRbeta CDR3 rearrangement, sequence reads were collapsed and filtered. Productive Simpson clonality was computed per sample as the square root of Simpson's diversity index over productive rearrangements. TCRdb retrieved this table from immuneACCESS and kept in-frame rearrangements only. Not all clones are present; in checked studies, unresolved V genes account for under half, and no reason is known for the remainder. V and J calls plus clone size are reproduced from that table; the DNA served to infer D and trimming. The table for this sample lists under 130,000 clones; roughly 90% of them were counted only once. Jointly, the top ten make up about 4% of the sample.

Whole blood was collected in K2EDTA tubes by collaborating institutions according to the institutions' own protocols. Collaborator samples were shipped for TCRbeta analysis as frozen whole blood, isolated PBMCs, or DNA extracted from either sample type. Sequencing used peripheral blood. This TCR was sampled from a woman aged 55-69 years with acute or convalescent COVID-19.

The CDR3 loop reads CASSKARRLAGLNEQFF. Here is the DNA: TGTGCCAGCAGCAAAGCGAGGCGGCTAGCGGGGCTCAATGAGCAGTTCTTC. The chain is made from TRBV21-1 and TRBJ2-1; TRBD2, the table's D call, lacks a check against the DNA. TRBV21-1 is given as a pseudogene. The CDR3 covers 17 residues, taking in both the cysteine and the phenylalanine. This entry keeps only the CDR3 DNA: 51 bases, framed from base 1.